The 14 T cell receptor beta chains below all came from one sample that was sequenced in a study of naive and memory T cell subsets. Both TRBC1 and TRBC2 were covered by a beta constant-region primer of two equimolar oligonucleotides. Four rounds of PCR amplified the ligated cDNA using nested alpha and beta constant-region primers plus SP2. From the UMI-ligation and nested PCR reads, TCRdb called clonotypes with MiXCR, one entry per CDR3 protein. The sample shows tens of thousands of distinct CDR3 sequences, about 10% of them seen only once. The specimen was naive CD8+ T cells from blood. Receptors originate from a human donor in good health.

This rearrangement joins TRBV3-1 to TRBJ2-1, with 7 bases aligning to TRBD1. J lost 5 bases, V lost 0 bases, and 7 bases had no gene match. Germline lookup yields CDR1 LGHDT and CDR2 YNNKEL (reference sequence). This CDR3 has 16 amino acids. Here the CDR3 reads CASSQEGTGVHNEQFF. CDR3 nucleotide sequence: TGTGCCAGCAGCCAAGAAGGCACAGGGGTTCACAATGAGCAGTTCTTC.

The chain uses TRBV28 and TRBJ1-1; a weak D match, TRBD1 (6 bases). Trimming took 8 bases from V and 4 from J, leaving 11 bases between them. The germline V gene encodes CDR1 MDHEN and CDR2 SYDVKM. This CDR3 is built from 12 residues. CDR3 DNA: TGTGCCAGCGGAGAAGGGGGCACTGAAGCTTTCTTT. It is translated as CASGEGGTEAFF.

On this clonotype: One end of the junction varies from germline; a read error may be responsible. Here the CDR3 DNA reads TGTGCCAGCAACCAAGCCCACTCAGGACTGCTTAATGAAAAACTGTTTTTT. The encoded protein is CASNQAHSGLLNEKLFF. The chain carries TRBV4-2 and TRBJ1-4; D ambiguous. The CDR3 extends over 17 amino acids. Per the germline V gene, CDR1 is LGHNA and CDR2 is YNFKEQ.

The V and J genes are TRBV6-4 and TRBJ2-7; tentatively, D is TRBD2 (6 bases). The CDR3 contains 13 residues. Germline V CDR1 and CDR2: MRHNA, SNTAGT. Trimming removed 4 bases at V and 1 base at J, with 8 bases between. CDR3 DNA: TGTGCCAGCAGTGCGGGAGAGTCCTACGAGCAGTACTTC. The encoded protein is CASSAGESYEQYF.

This clonotype has at least ten counts. The chain uses TRBV29-1 and TRBJ2-5; possible D gene TRBD1, 5 bases. This CDR3 contains 14 residues. Trimming removed 6 bases from V and 5 bases from J, with 19 bases in between. In germline, CDR1 is SQVTM, CDR2 ANQGSEA. CDR3 residues: CSVTRAGQRETQYF. The CDR3, as DNA: TGCAGCGTCACAAGGGCAGGGCAGAGGGAGACCCAGTACTTC.

The gene calls are TRBV20-1 and TRBJ2-7; 7 nucleotides line up with TRBD1. The CDR3 is 14 residues long. The ends lost 6 bases at V and 0 bases at J; junction bases unmatched: 8. Germline V gene sequence: CDR1 DFQATT, CDR2 SNEGSKA (reference sequence). CDR3 coding DNA: TGCAGTGCGCTACCGGGACAGAACTCCTACGAGCAGTACTTC. Its translation is CSALPGQNSYEQYF.

The J gene is TRBJ2-2, the V gene TRBV6-2 or TRBV6-3, with TRBD1 matching 7 bases. Germline V gene sequence: CDR1 MNHEY, CDR2 SVGEGT. CDR3 length: 16 amino acids. V lost 6 bases, J lost 1 base, and 8 bases stayed unmatched. DNA of the CDR3: TGTGCCAGCAGCCCAGGACAGGACCTGAACACCGGGGAGCTGTTTTTT. Translation: CASSPGQDLNTGELFF.

This clonotype was recorded a few times. V usage is TRBV27 and J usage is TRBJ1-5; D call uncertain. CDR3 length: 12 residues. In germline, CDR1 is MNHEY, CDR2 SMNVEV (reference sequence). Trimming removed 5 bases at V and 9 bases at J, with 11 bases between. The CDR3 coding sequence is TGTGCCAGCAGTCCCCCGGGGAGGCCCCAGCATTTT. Protein sequence: CASSPPGRPQHF.

CDR3 loop: CAISESARREGYTF. The CDR3 DNA reads as TGTGCCATCAGTGAGTCGGCCCGACGTGAGGGCTACACCTTC. The J gene is TRBJ1-2, the V gene TRBV10-3, with D hard to call. The ends were cut back, 0 bases at V and 8 bases at J, with 13 bases in the middle. CDR3 length equals 14 residues. Germline CDR1 and CDR2: ENHRY and SYGVKD.

This clonotype was recorded at least ten times. The CDR3 region is CSVGPGTGLYGYTF. In DNA, the CDR3 is TGCAGCGTTGGTCCCGGGACAGGCCTATATGGCTACACCTTC. The chain is built from TRBV29-1 and TRBJ1-2, with 8 bases fitting TRBD1. CDR1 and CDR2 from the germline V gene are SQVTM and ANQGSEA. The CDR3 length is 14 residues. The V segment lost 4 bases and the J segment 5 bases; nucleotides outside the gene matches: 9.

V is TRBV4-1 and J is TRBJ2-1; 10 positions match TRBD2. The length of the CDR3 is 18 residues. The germline V gene encodes CDR1 MGHRA and CDR2 YSYEKL. Unmatched junction bases numbered 11, after V lost 3 bases and J lost 3 bases. CDR3 nucleotides: TGCGCCAGCAGCCAGGGATATATAGCGGGGGGACTCTACAATGAGCAGTTCTTC. Its protein product is CASSQGYIAGGLYNEQFF.

This clonotype was counted only a few times. CDR3: CSARAPGLGNTGELFF. The CDR3 nucleotides are TGCAGTGCTAGAGCACCGGGACTCGGGAACACCGGGGAGCTGTTTTTT. The rearrangement joins TRBV20-1 to TRBJ2-2; the D gene is possibly TRBD2 (6 bases). From germline, CDR1 is DFQATT and CDR2 SNEGSKA (reference sequence). V lost 1 base to trimming and J lost 1 base, with 13 bases between them. There are 16 residues in the CDR3.

In its sample, this clonotype was seen many times. The gene calls are TRBV28 and TRBJ2-1, with 8 bases identical to TRBD2. The CDR3 covers 18 residues. Germline V gives CDR1 MDHEN, CDR2 SYDVKM. The V segment lost 3 bases and the J segment 7 bases; nucleotides outside the gene matches: 17. CDR3: CASSFDSASGRSKNEQFF. CDR3 sequence (DNA): TGTGCCAGCAGTTTCGACTCCGCGAGCGGGAGATCTAAGAATGAGCAGTTCTTC.

This clonotype was seen repeatedly, ten times or more. The rearrangement uses TRBV7-7 and TRBJ2-5; D unclear. The CDR3 is 15 amino acids. The germline V and J ends were trimmed by 5 bases and 1 base, with 14 bases remaining between them. CDR1 and CDR2 (germline): SSHAT, FNYEAQ (reference sequence). The CDR3 bases are TGTGCCAGCAGCGTCACCTGGAACAGCCAAGAGACCCAGTACTTC. Translating it yields CASSVTWNSQETQYF.